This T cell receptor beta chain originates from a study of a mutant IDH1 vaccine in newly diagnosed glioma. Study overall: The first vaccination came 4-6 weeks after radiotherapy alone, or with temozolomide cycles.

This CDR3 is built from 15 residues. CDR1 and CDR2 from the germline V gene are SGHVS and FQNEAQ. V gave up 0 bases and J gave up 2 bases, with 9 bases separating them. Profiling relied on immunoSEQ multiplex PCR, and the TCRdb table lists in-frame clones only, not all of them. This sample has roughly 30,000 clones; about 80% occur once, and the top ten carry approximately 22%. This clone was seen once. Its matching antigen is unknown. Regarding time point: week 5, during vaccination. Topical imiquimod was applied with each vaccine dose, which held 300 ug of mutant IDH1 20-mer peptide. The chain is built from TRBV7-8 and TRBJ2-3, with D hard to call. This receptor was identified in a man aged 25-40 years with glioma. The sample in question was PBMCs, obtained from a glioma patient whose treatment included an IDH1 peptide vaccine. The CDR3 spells CASSLAIGITDTQYF. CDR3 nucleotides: TGTGCCAGCAGCTTAGCCATTGGAATCACAGATACGCAGTATTTT.